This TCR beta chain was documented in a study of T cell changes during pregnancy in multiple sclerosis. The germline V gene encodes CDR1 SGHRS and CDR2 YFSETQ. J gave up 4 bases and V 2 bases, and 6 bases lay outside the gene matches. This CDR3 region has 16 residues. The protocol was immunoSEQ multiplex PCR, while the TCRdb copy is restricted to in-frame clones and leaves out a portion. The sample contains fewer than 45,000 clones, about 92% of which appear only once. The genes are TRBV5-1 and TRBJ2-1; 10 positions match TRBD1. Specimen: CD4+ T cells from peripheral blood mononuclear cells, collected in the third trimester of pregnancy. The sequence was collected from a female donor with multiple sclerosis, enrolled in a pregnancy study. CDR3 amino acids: CASSLTGQGNYNEQFF. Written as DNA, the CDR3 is TGCGCCAGCAGCTTAACGGGACAGGGGAATTACAATGAGCAGTTCTTC.